A selection of T cell receptor beta chains follows, all from one sample in a study of blood T cell repertoires in COVID-19. This table comes from immunoSEQ multiplex PCR, and its TCRdb copy is limited to in-frame clones, with some not included. Of approximately 70,000 clones in the sample, about 91% were seen once. The sequenced sample consisted of peripheral blood. Source of these receptors: a man aged 35 to 55 with COVID-19, enrolled during active disease. CDR3s include the opening cysteine and the closing phenylalanine or tryptophan. A D gene is named only where the DNA matches it firmly.

j_gene: TRBJ1-2
v_gene: TRBV6-5
d_gene: TRBD1
CDR3nt: TGTGCCAGCGGCACGACAGGGGGCTTGAGGGGCTACACCTTC
CDR3aa: CASGTTGGLRGYTF

j_gene: TRBJ1-6
v_gene: TRBV28
d_gene: -
CDR3nt: TGTGCCAGCAGCAAAGACGGGGAGTCACCCCTCCACTTT
CDR3aa: CASSKDGESPLHF

j_gene: TRBJ2-2
v_gene: TRBV29-1
d_gene: -
CDR3nt: TGCAGCGTTGAAGGAGACGGGGAGCTGTTTTTT
CDR3aa: CSVEGDGELFF

j_gene: TRBJ1-5
v_gene: TRBV25-1
d_gene: -
CDR3nt: TGTGCCAGCAGACAGGCCGCCGATCAGCCCCAGCATTTT
CDR3aa: CASRQAADQPQHF

j_gene: TRBJ1-4
v_gene: TRBV9
d_gene: TRBD1
CDR3nt: TGTGCCAGCAGCCCACAGGGGATTAGTGAAAAACTGTTTTTT
CDR3aa: CASSPQGISEKLFF

j_gene: TRBJ2-6
v_gene: TRBV18
d_gene: TRBD1
CDR3nt: TGTGCCAGCTCACGAAACAGGGGATCCGGGGCCAACGTCCTGACTTTC
CDR3aa: CASSRNRGSGANVLTF

j_gene: TRBJ2-7
v_gene: TRBV5-1
d_gene: -
CDR3nt: TGCGCCAGCAGCCGCGGGACCGGACAGGTTGCCTACGAGCAGTACTTC
CDR3aa: CASSRGTGQVAYEQYF

j_gene: TRBJ2-1
v_gene: TRBV30
d_gene: TRBD2
CDR3nt: TGTGCCTGGAGTCCTACCCCGACTAGCGGCAATGAGCAGTTCTTC
CDR3aa: CAWSPTPTSGNEQFF

j_gene: TRBJ2-5
v_gene: TRBV19
d_gene: TRBD1
CDR3nt: TGTGCCAGTAGTATTGTGGGGACAGAAAAAGAGACCCAGTACTTC
CDR3aa: CASSIVGTEKETQYF

j_gene: TRBJ1-1
v_gene: TRBV6-5
d_gene: TRBD1
CDR3nt: TGTGCCAGCAGGCTAGGACAGGGGTTGACTGAAGCTTTCTTT
CDR3aa: CASRLGQGLTEAFF

j_gene: TRBJ2-3
v_gene: TRBV30
d_gene: -
CDR3nt: TGTGCCTGGAGCACAGGGTCAGATACGCAGTATTTT
CDR3aa: CAWSTGSDTQYF

j_gene: TRBJ2-3
v_gene: TRBV19
d_gene: -
CDR3nt: TGTGCCAGTAGTATAGATCCCTTGAGCGGATACACAGATACGCAGTATTTT
CDR3aa: CASSIDPLSGYTDTQYF

j_gene: TRBJ2-1
v_gene: TRBV5-1
d_gene: TRBD1
CDR3nt: TGCGCCAGCAGCCACGGACAGGGTTACAATGAGCAGTTCTTC
CDR3aa: CASSHGQGYNEQFF